This T cell receptor beta chain derives from a study of shared clonotypes between healthy human individuals. Each of the donors was a healthy adult who was HIV-negative and had not had a recent acute infection or vaccination. Adult Caucasians living in Nashville, Tennessee made up all of the donors. A word on this clone: The antigen is unknown.

Study-wide points: Sharing across four donors was seen in 4.5% to 5.5% of naive CD4 clonotypes.

Libraries were prepared by immunoSEQ multiplex PCR; TCRdb keeps only in-frame clonotypes and omits some of them. The sample gives millions of clones, roughly 96% of which show up once; 0.1% to 0.15% is in the top ten. Germline V gene data show CDR1 as LNHNV and CDR2 as YYDKDF (reference sequence). This CDR3 is 15 amino acids long. V lost 5 bases and J lost 4; bases outside the gene matches: 10. The clonotype was recovered from a man between 18 and 29 years old in good health. The V and J genes are TRBV15 and TRBJ1-2; 7 bases match TRBD1. The sequenced sample was naive CD4+ T cells sorted from blood. Subset specified: CD45RA+ positively selected. In DNA, the CDR3 is TGTGCCACCAGCCCTCGACAGGGTACTGGCTATGGCTACACCTTC. Translation gives CATSPRQGTGYGYTF.